The T cell receptor beta chain described here comes from a study of vaccination and CD4 T cells after COVID-19. Across the whole study: The cells in question were stimulated using overlapping spike peptides derived from SARS-CoV-2, HCoV-NL63, HCoV-OC43 and HCoV-229E. Study-level points and caveats: For convalescent patients, 304 of the 307 vaccine-specific clones analyzed were classified as spike mono-reactive.

To note about this clonotype: The antigen is undetermined.

V was clipped by 6 bases and J by 5 bases; unmatched bases: 5. CDR1 and CDR2 from the germline V gene are ENHRY and SYGVKD. This CDR3 is built from 16 residues. Sample treatment: roughly nine-day PBMC culture with coronavirus spike peptide pools or control peptides (ViraFEST assay). From the approximately 10-day cultures, CD4+ T cells were isolated by negative selection. With the Oncomine TCR Beta short-read assay, DNA from cultured CD4+ T cells was sequenced. TCRdb passed the PCR reads through MiXCR, listing each CDR3 protein once. The table has fewer than 8,500 distinct CDR3 sequences, approximately 71% seen once.

The sequencing input was CD4+ T cells from blood, cultured in vitro. The genes are TRBV10-3 and TRBJ2-1; 15 nucleotides match TRBD2. This clonotype was obtained from a human donor who had recovered from COVID-19. The CDR3 protein is CAISGLAGGINNEQFF. CDR3 coding DNA: TGTGCCATCAGCGGACTAGCGGGAGGGATTAACAATGAGCAGTTCTTC.